This TCR beta chain originates from a study of CD8+ T cells in alopecia areata. Study-level information: Oral tofacitinib, 5 to 10 mg twice daily, was given in an open-label trial.

This clone has a single count. What it recognizes is unknown. The treatment denotes: oral pan-JAK inhibitor, 5-10 mg twice daily. Cell sorting on a FACSAria was used to separate CD4+ and CD8+ T cells from the PBMCs. Following RNA extraction, reverse transcription yielded cDNA that acted as the sequencing template. The data were produced by immunoSEQ multiplex PCR, yet TCRdb's version contains in-frame clones alone and is incomplete. This sample has 190,000 or so clones, with 58% found just once. Findings and limits, study-wide: In patients, TCRs were shared less clearly than in mice, and HLA may possibly be involved. Having just one nonresponder leaves the connection between baseline CD8+ expansion and response unresolved.

Germline values: CDR1 LNHDA, CDR2 SQIVND (reference sequence). The CDR3 sequence is 14 residues long. The V and J ends lost 8 bases and 9 bases respectively, with 20 bases between them. V usage is TRBV19 and J usage is TRBJ1-5; D ambiguous. This TCR came from a human donor with alopecia areata. The sequencing here drew on CD4+ T cells sorted from blood, taken at week 24, from a patient treated with tofacitinib. CDR3 nucleotides: TGTGCCAGTCACCCCTCCGGCTCCTTCGTGCCCCAGCATTTT. Its protein is CASHPSGSFVPQHF.